The following is a T cell receptor (beta chain) sequence with its context. This CDR3 is also generated by other DNA sequences in the sample. The PCR made use of 60 Vbeta and 13 Jbeta primers. The assay was immunoSEQ multiplex PCR, and TCRdb's table has in-frame clones only and misses some. The sample lists about 110,000 clones, around three quarters occurring once. The data originate from a study of cytomegalovirus exposure and HLA in healthy donors. Germline lookup yields CDR1 SGHRS and CDR2 YFSETQ. After removal of 3 bases from V and 3 bases from J, the junction contained 2 bases not matched to a gene. The CDR3 runs to 15 residues.

The chain employs TRBV5-1 and TRBJ2-7, with 14 positions matching TRBD2. The sample consisted of PBMCs. The clonotype comes from a man under 40 in good health and CMV-seronegative. CDR3 nucleotides: TGCGCCAGCAGCTCCGGGACTAGCGGGAGCTACGAGCAGTACTTC. This codes for CASSSGTSGSYEQYF.